A single sample is the source of the 27 T cell receptor beta chains below, sequenced in a study of blood T cell repertoires in COVID-19. Repertoires were generated with immunoSEQ multiplex PCR, while TCRdb's copy carries only in-frame clones and drops some. The sample carries 220,000 or so clones, 70% to 85% recorded once. The sequenced sample was peripheral blood. The receptors here all came from an elderly woman with acute or convalescent COVID-19.

In its sample, this clone was seen once. The V and J genes are TRBV9 and TRBJ2-5, with TRBD2 as a possible D gene (6 bases). This CDR3 region has 14 residues. Trimming stripped 4 bases from V and 4 bases from J, with 14 bases between. CDR1 SGDLS and CDR2 YYNGEE come from the germline V gene. This CDR3 reads CASSPHLGGETQYF. In DNA, the CDR3 is TGTGCCAGCAGCCCTCACCTGGGGGGAGAGACCCAGTACTTC.

This clone appeared once. The chain is built from TRBV27 and TRBJ2-1; 9 bases fit TRBD2. CDR3 length: 15 residues. Germline values: CDR1 MNHEY, CDR2 SMNVEV (reference sequence). J was trimmed by 0 bases and V by 6 bases; bases with no gene match: 3. This CDR3 reads CASRTSGSSYNEQFF. The CDR3 region has the DNA TGTGCCAGCAGGACTAGCGGAAGCTCCTACAATGAGCAGTTCTTC.

This chain joins TRBV6-6 and TRBJ1-2; weak D call: TRBD1 (6 bases). V lost 5 bases, J lost 4 bases, and 8 bases lay in between. The CDR3 length is 12 residues. Germline CDR1 and CDR2: MNHNY and SVGAGI (reference sequence). This chain's CDR3 is CASSRDTYGYTF. The CDR3 nucleotides read TGTGCCAGCAGTCGGGACACCTATGGCTACACCTTC.

The V gene is TRBV9, the J gene TRBJ2-3; tentative D call: TRBD2 (6 bases). Germline values: CDR1 SGDLS, CDR2 YYNGEE. V dropped 4 bases and J dropped 4 bases, with 10 bases sitting between them. CDR3 length: 13 residues. The CDR3 protein is CASSPGTADTQYF. In DNA, the CDR3 is TGTGCCAGCAGCCCCGGGACTGCAGATACGCAGTATTTT. Using reference TRBV9 and TRBJ2-3 for the parts outside the CDR3, the full variable domain is DSGVTQTPKHLITATGQRVTLRCSPRSGDLSVYWYQQSLDQGLQFLIQYYNGEERAKGNILERFSAQQFPDLHSELNLSSLELGDSALYFCASSPGTADTQYFGPGTRLTVL.

The chain recombines TRBV15 with TRBJ1-2, with D possibly being TRBD1 (5 bases). With 2 bases removed from V and 5 bases from J, the gap between germline ends came to 15 bases. Per germline, CDR1 LNHNV and CDR2 YYDKDF (reference sequence). The CDR3 length is 15 residues. The CDR3 sequence: CATSRSVQELYGYTF. The DNA for the CDR3 is TGTGCCACCAGCAGAAGTGTACAGGAGCTTTATGGCTACACCTTC.

This chain uses TRBV7-2 with TRBJ2-1, with D maybe TRBD1 (5 bases). CDR1 and CDR2 (germline): SGHTA, FQGNSA. The CDR3 consists of 14 residues. V dropped 1 base and J dropped 4 bases, with 8 bases sitting between them. CDR3 residues: CASSLGSGYNEQFF. CDR3 DNA sequence: TGTGCCAGCAGCTTAGGTTCAGGGTACAATGAGCAGTTCTTC.

Comments on this clone: The same CDR3 also results from other DNA sequences found in this sample. The CDR3 region is CASSYSGTHSTDTQYF. Written as DNA, the CDR3 is TGTGCCAGCAGTTACTCCGGGACACACAGTACAGATACGCAGTATTTT. J is TRBJ2-3 and V is TRBV6-6, with D perhaps TRBD1 (6 bases). The CDR3 totals 16 residues. Per germline, CDR1 MNHNY and CDR2 SVGAGI (reference sequence). Trimming cost V 0 bases and J 3 bases, with 13 bases left between them.

The chain has TRBV28 and TRBJ1-3, with TRBD1 as a possible D gene (6 bases). The V gene's germline CDR1 is MDHEN and CDR2 SYDVKM. Trimming took 6 bases from V and 0 from J, leaving 18 bases between them. This CDR3 region has 17 residues. The CDR3 sequence is CASSRPQGVHSGNTIYF. The CDR3, as DNA: TGTGCCAGCAGCCGACCACAGGGTGTTCACTCTGGAAACACCATATATTTT.

The chain joins TRBV9 to TRBJ1-4; the match to TRBD1 covers 8 bases. J was trimmed by 2 bases and V by 4 bases; bases with no gene match: 7. The CDR3 is 16 residues long. Germline CDR1 and CDR2: SGDLS and YYNGEE. The CDR3 reads CASSKSGTGTNEKLFF. The CDR3, as DNA: TGTGCCAGCAGCAAATCCGGGACAGGCACTAATGAAAAACTGTTTTTT.

A few counts support this clone. The chain joins TRBV18 to TRBJ2-1, with 10 positions matching TRBD2. Germline assignment: CDR1 KGHSH and CDR2 LQKENI. Germline trimming cut 3 bases from V and 10 bases from J; bases unmatched to any gene: 3. This CDR3 contains 13 residues. CDR3 DNA sequence: TGTGCCAGCTCACCGTGGACTAGCGGAGAGCAGTTCTTC. Protein: CASSPWTSGEQFF.

This clone was detected ten times or more. This same CDR3 is encoded by further DNA sequences in the sample. The chain recombines TRBV12-3 or TRBV12-4 with TRBJ1-2; possibly TRBD1 for D (5 bases). This CDR3 spans 12 amino acids. Trimming shortened V by 3 bases and J by 5 bases, and 7 bases separated the two germline ends. The CDR3 nucleotides are TGTGCCAGCAGTTTTCAGGGTTATGGCTACACCTTC. Protein product: CASSFQGYGYTF.

V gene TRBV7-2 combines with J gene TRBJ2-5; 10 nucleotides align to TRBD2. The J segment lost 12 bases and the V segment lost 6 bases, leaving 13 bases of the junction unmatched. The CDR3 spans 14 residues. The V gene's germline CDR1 is SGHTA and CDR2 FQGNSA. The CDR3 region is CASSLAQSGGAKYF. CDR3 nucleotides: TGTGCCAGCAGTCTAGCTCAAAGCGGGGGGGCAAAGTACTTC.

The sample holds a few counts of this clone. This chain uses TRBV18 with TRBJ1-6; 7 bases agree with TRBD1. V dropped 6 bases and J dropped 7; count of bases not matched to a gene: 9. The CDR3 covers 15 residues. From germline, CDR1 is KGHSH and CDR2 LQKENI. CDR3 protein: CASSLDRAGNSPLHF. For the CDR3, the DNA is TGTGCCAGCTCGCTAGACAGGGCGGGCAATTCACCCCTCCACTTT.

The rearrangement uses TRBV6-6 and TRBJ1-5; D call uncertain. Looked up from germline, CDR1 is MNHNY and CDR2 is SVGAGI (reference sequence). This CDR3 contains 13 residues. Trimming removed 10 bases at V and 1 base at J, with 11 bases between. The CDR3 nucleotides read TGTGCCACGGAGGACGGCAGCAATCAGCCCCAGCATTTT. It encodes CATEDGSNQPQHF.

CDR3 in DNA: TGTGCCAGCAGCTGGACTAGCGGAGAAACCGGGGAGCTGTTTTTT. Translation: CASSWTSGETGELFF. The rearrangement uses TRBV7-2 and TRBJ2-2; 10 positions match TRBD2. The CDR3 spans 15 residues. V lost 4 bases and J lost 5; bases outside the gene matches: 4. Germline CDR1 reads SGHTA; CDR2 reads FQGNSA.

This clone has just a few counts. The rearrangement links TRBV28 to TRBJ1-6; no reliable D call. The CDR3 spans 12 residues. Per the germline V gene, CDR1 is MDHEN and CDR2 is SYDVKM. V lost 4 bases, J lost 7 bases, and 5 bases lay in between. The CDR3 spells CASSSRNSPLHF. CDR3 sequence (DNA): TGTGCCAGCAGTTCCAGGAATTCACCCCTCCACTTT.

The V gene is TRBV7-9, the J gene TRBJ2-3; D perhaps matches TRBD1 (6 bases). The CDR3 runs 14 residues. Trimming removed 4 bases at V and 5 bases at J, with 13 bases between. Germline assignment: CDR1 SEHNR and CDR2 FQNEAQ (reference sequence). CDR3 residues: CASSSGQPRDTQYF. The CDR3, as DNA: TGTGCCAGCAGCTCGGGACAACCGCGAGATACGCAGTATTTT.

V and J are TRBV7-9 and TRBJ2-5; TRBD1 aligns across 8 bases. The CDR3 length is 18 residues. Losses at the gene ends were 3 bases for V and 1 base for J; bases not matched to a gene: 13. Germline V gene sequence: CDR1 SEHNR, CDR2 FQNEAQ (reference sequence). CDR3 nucleotides: TGTGCCAGCAGCTTGGGCAGGGGGCGCATGGGCTCCCAAGAGACCCAGTACTTC. Translating gives CASSLGRGRMGSQETQYF.

V is TRBV25-1 and J is TRBJ2-3; tentatively, D is TRBD2 (5 bases). The germline V gene has CDR1 MGHDK and CDR2 SYGVNS. The V gene lost 3 bases and the J gene lost 1 base, with 14 bases spanning the gap. The CDR3 is made up of 16 amino acids. CDR3 loop: CASSDLLGRGTDTQYF. For the CDR3, the DNA is TGTGCCAGCAGTGACTTACTAGGACGGGGCACAGATACGCAGTATTTT. Full variable domain (rest looked up from reference TRBV25-1 and TRBJ2-3): EADIYQTPRYLVIGTGKKITLECSQTMGHDKMYWYQQDPGMELHLIHYSYGVNSTEKGDLSSESTVSRIRTEHFPLTLESARPSHTSQYLCASSDLLGRGTDTQYFGPGTRLTVL.

The V and J genes are TRBV21-1 and TRBJ1-2; the table's D call, TRBD1, has no DNA check behind it. TRBV21-1 corresponds to a pseudogene. The CDR3 contains 12 residues. CDR3: CATRVQYYGYTF. Written as DNA, the CDR3 is TGTGCCACCAGGGTGCAGTACTATGGCTACACCTTC.

The V gene is TRBV7-2, the J gene TRBJ2-7; D gene uncertain. The CDR3 sequence is 14 residues long. Looked up from germline, CDR1 is SGHTA and CDR2 is FQGNSA. V was shortened by 2 bases and J by 4 bases, with 12 bases between the two germline ends. For the CDR3, the DNA is TGTGCCAGCAGCTTACAAGCAAACTCGTACGAGCAGTACTTC. It yields the protein CASSLQANSYEQYF.

The rearrangement links TRBV19 to TRBJ1-1; 8 bases map to TRBD1. Germline CDR1 reads LNHDA; CDR2 reads SQIVND (reference sequence). Trimming removed 7 bases from V and 4 bases from J; junction bases left unmatched: 8. This CDR3 contains 14 residues. Written as DNA, the CDR3 is TGTGCCAGTACCGGGACAGGTCGTCGCACTGAAGCTTTCTTT. This sequence encodes CASTGTGRRTEAFF.

The genes are TRBV10-3 and TRBJ2-2, with 11 bases identical to TRBD1. CDR1 and CDR2 from the germline V gene are ENHRY and SYGVKD. This CDR3 comprises 16 residues. Trimming cost V 6 bases and J 3 bases; bases outside gene matches: 6. The CDR3 DNA reads as TGTGCCATCAGAGCAGGACAGGGGGCAGACACCGGGGAGCTGTTTTTT. It codes for CAIRAGQGADTGELFF.

This clone was seen just once. The chain joins TRBV11-2 to TRBJ2-7; the D gene is possibly TRBD2 (6 bases). The CDR3 spans 14 residues. V was clipped by 4 bases and J by 1 base, with 11 bases between them. Germline assignment: CDR1 SGHAT and CDR2 FQNNGV. Here the CDR3 DNA reads TGTGCCAGCAGCTCCGGGACTTTATCCTACGAGCAGTACTTC. The encoded protein is CASSSGTLSYEQYF.

V and J are TRBV19 and TRBJ1-5, with D tentatively TRBD1 (6 bases). Looked up from germline, CDR1 is LNHDA and CDR2 is SQIVND (reference sequence). This CDR3 region has 14 residues. V was pared by 3 bases and J by 5 bases, with 11 bases between. CDR3 in DNA: TGTGCCAGTAGTATGTTAGGGGGTGATCAGCCCCAGCATTTT. Amino acids: CASSMLGGDQPQHF.

CDR3 DNA: TGTGCCAGTAGTATAGATAACCGAGGAACTGAAGCTTTCTTT. Its protein product is CASSIDNRGTEAFF. The gene calls are TRBV19 and TRBJ1-1, with unresolved D. V gave up 0 bases and J gave up 5 bases, with 10 bases separating them. CDR1 LNHDA and CDR2 SQIVND come from the germline V gene (reference sequence). The CDR3 runs to 14 residues.

V is TRBV9 and J is TRBJ2-7, with 7 bases lining up with TRBD1. This CDR3 is 14 amino acids long. Germline V gene data show CDR1 as SGDLS and CDR2 as YYNGEE. V trimming: 3 bases; J trimming: 1 base; junction bases outside the gene matches: 4. The DNA for the CDR3 is TGTGCCAGCAGCGAACAGGGGCGATCCTACGAGCAGTACTTC. It is translated as CASSEQGRSYEQYF.